This T cell receptor (beta chain) stems from a study of shared clonotypes between healthy human individuals. Assay: immunoSEQ multiplex PCR; the TCRdb copy retains only in-frame clones and omits some. In the table there are around 1.1 million clones, approximately 80% of which are singletons. Germline CDR1 and CDR2: MDHEN and SYDVKM. CDR3 size: 14 residues. Trimming took 3 bases from V and 2 from J, leaving 11 bases between them. This clone appeared once. The sample holds other DNA sequences that translate to the same CDR3. The sequence came from a man aged 18 to 35 in good health. Some clones in this sample may be carry-over from other donors' samples. The specimen sequenced was memory CD4+ T cells from PBMCs. The subset denotes: CD45RA-negative fraction. The rearrangement links TRBV28 to TRBJ2-7, with a tentative D call TRBD2 (7 bases). The CDR3 spells CASSLGGPTYEQYF. CDR3 in DNA: TGTGCCAGCAGTTTGGGGGGGCCGACCTACGAGCAGTACTTC.